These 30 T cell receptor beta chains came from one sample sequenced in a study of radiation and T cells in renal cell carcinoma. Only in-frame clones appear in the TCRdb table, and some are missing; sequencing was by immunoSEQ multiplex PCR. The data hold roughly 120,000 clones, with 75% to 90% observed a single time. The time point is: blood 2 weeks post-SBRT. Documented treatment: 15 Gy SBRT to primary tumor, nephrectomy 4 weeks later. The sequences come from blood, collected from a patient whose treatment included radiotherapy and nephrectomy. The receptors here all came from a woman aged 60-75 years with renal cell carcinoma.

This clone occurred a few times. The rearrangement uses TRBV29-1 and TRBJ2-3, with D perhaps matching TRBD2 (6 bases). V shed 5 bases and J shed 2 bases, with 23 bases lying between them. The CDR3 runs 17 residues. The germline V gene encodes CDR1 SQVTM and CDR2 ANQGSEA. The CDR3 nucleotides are TGCAGCGTTCCTCTCATTCCCCGTAGCGGAATCACAGATACGCAGTATTTT. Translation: CSVPLIPRSGITDTQYF.

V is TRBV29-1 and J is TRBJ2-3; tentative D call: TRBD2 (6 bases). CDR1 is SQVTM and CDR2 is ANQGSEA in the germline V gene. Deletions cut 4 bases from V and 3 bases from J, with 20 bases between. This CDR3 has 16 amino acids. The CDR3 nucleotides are TGCAGCGTTGTAGTGGGGACTGGGGTATTGACAGATACGCAGTATTTT. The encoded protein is CSVVVGTGVLTDTQYF.

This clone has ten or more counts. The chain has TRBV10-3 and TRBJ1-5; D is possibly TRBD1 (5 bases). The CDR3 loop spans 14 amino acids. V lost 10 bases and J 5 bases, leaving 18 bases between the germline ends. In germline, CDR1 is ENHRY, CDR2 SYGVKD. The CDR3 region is CATGGEDTYQPQHF. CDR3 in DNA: TGTGCCACCGGAGGTGAGGACACCTATCAGCCCCAGCATTTT.

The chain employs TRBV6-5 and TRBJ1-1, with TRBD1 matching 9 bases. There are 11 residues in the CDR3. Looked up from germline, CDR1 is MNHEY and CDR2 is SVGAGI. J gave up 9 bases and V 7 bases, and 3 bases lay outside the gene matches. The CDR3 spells CASNRGQKAFF. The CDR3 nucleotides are TGTGCCAGCAACAGGGGGCAGAAAGCTTTCTTT.

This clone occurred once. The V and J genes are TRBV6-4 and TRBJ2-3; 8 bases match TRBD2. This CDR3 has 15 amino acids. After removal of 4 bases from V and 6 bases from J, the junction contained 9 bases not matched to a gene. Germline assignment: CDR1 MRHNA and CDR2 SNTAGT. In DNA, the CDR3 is TGTGCCAGCAGTGTAGAGGGACTAGGAACTGATACGCAGTATTTT. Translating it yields CASSVEGLGTDTQYF.

The CDR3, as DNA: TGTGCCAGCAGCTTAGTGGAGACAGGTGTGACCGGGGCCAACGTCCTGACTTTC. Translation gives CASSLVETGVTGANVLTF. This chain connects TRBV7-9 to TRBJ2-6; perhaps TRBD1 as D (6 bases). Germline assignment: CDR1 SEHNR and CDR2 FQNEAQ (reference sequence). This CDR3 has 18 residues. Trimming left V 1 base short and J 4 bases short, with 17 bases between. Full variable domain (outside the CDR3, taken from reference TRBV7-9 and TRBJ2-6): DTGVSQNPRHKITKRGQNVTFRCDPISEHNRLYWYRQTLGQGPEFLTYFQNEAQLEKSRLLSDRFSAERPKGSFSTLEIQRTEQGDSAMYLCASSLVETGVTGANVLTFGAGSRLTVL.

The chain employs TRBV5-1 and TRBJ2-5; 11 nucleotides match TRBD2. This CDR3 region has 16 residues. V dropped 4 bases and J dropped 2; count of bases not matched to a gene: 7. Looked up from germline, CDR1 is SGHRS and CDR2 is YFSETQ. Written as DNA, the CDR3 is TGCGCCAGCAGCCCAGGGACTAGCGGAGAACAAGAGACCCAGTACTTC. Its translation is CASSPGTSGEQETQYF.

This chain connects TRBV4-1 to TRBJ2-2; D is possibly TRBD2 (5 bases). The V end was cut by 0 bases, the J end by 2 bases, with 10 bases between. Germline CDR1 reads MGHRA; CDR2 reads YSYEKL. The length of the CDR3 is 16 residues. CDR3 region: CASSQESRGNTGELFF. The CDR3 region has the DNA TGCGCCAGCAGCCAAGAGAGTCGGGGAAACACCGGGGAGCTGTTTTTT.

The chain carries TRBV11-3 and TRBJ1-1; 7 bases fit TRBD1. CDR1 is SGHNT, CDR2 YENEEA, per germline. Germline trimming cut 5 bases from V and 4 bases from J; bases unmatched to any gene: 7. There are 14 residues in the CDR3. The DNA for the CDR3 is TGTGCCAGCAGCGACAGGGTAGGAGGCACTGAAGCTTTCTTT. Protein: CASSDRVGGTEAFF.

The CDR3 region has the DNA TGTGCCAGCCTGCTGGGGGATAATTCACCCCTCCACTTT. Encoded protein: CASLLGDNSPLHF. V is TRBV6-1 and J is TRBJ1-6; D possibly corresponds to TRBD1 (5 bases). Trimming took off 8 bases at V and 5 bases at J, with 10 bases between the two ends. This CDR3 has 13 residues. Germline V lookup: CDR1 MNHNS, CDR2 SASEGT.

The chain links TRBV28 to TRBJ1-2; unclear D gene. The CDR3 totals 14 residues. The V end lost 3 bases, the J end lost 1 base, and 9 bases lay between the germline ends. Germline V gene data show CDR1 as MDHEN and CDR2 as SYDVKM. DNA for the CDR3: TGTGCCAGCAGTTTGCAGGTTTTTAACTATGGCTACACCTTC. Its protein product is CASSLQVFNYGYTF.

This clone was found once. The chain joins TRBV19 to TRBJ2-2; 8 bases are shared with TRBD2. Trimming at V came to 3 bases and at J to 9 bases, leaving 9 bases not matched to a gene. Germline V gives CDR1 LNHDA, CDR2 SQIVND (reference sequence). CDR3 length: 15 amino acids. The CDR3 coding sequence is TGTGCCAGTAGTATGTCCCGGGAGGGTGGCAGGGAGCTGTTTTTT. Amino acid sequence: CASSMSREGGRELFF. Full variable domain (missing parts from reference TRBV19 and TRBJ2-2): DGGITQSPKYLFRKEGQNVTLSCEQNLNHDAMYWYRQDPGQGLRLIYYSQIVNDFQKGDIAEGYSVSREKKESFPLTVTSAQKNPTAFYLCASSMSREGGRELFFGEGSRLTVL.

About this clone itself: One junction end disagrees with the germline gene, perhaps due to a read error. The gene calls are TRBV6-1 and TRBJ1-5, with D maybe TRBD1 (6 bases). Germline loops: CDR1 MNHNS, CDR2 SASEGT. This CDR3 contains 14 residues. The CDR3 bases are TGTGCCAGCAGTGAGTCCGGGGGCAACCAGCCCCAGCATTTT. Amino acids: CASSESGGNQPQHF.

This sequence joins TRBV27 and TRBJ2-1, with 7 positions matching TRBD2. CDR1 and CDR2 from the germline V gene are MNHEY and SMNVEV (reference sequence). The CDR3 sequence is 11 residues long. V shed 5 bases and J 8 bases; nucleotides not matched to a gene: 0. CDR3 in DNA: TGTGCCAGCAGTCGGGAGGATGAGCAGTTCTTC. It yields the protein CASSREDEQFF.

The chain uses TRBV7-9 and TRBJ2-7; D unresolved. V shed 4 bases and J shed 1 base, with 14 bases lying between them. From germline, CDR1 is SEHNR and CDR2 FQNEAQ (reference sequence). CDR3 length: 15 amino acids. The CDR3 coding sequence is TGTGCCAGCAGCTCTTTTTCGGGCAATTCCTACGAGCAGTACTTC. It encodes CASSSFSGNSYEQYF.

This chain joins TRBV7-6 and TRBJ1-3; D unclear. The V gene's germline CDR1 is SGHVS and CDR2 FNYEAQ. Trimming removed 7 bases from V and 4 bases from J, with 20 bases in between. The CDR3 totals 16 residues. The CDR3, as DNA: TGTGCCAGCACCCGAGGAGAACTGTCTCGCGGAAACACCATATATTTT. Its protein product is CASTRGELSRGNTIYF.

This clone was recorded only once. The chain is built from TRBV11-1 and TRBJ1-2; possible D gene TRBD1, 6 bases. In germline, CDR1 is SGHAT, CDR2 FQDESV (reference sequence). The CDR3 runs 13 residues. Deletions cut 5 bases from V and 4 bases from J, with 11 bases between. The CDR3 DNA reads TGTGCCAGCAGCGCGGACAGAAGCTATGGCTACACCTTC. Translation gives CASSADRSYGYTF. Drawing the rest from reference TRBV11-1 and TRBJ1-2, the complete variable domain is EAEVAQSPRYKITEKSQAVAFWCDPISGHATLYWYRQILGQGPELLVQFQDESVVDDSQLPKDRFSAERLKGVDSTLKIQPAELGDSAMYLCASSADRSYGYTFGSGTRLTVV.

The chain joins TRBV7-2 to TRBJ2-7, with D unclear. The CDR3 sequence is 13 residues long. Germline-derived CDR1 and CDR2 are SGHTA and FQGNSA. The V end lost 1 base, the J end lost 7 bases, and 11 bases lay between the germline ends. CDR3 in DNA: TGTGCCAGCAGCTTAGGGCCCGAAAGGGAGCAGTACTTC. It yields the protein CASSLGPEREQYF.

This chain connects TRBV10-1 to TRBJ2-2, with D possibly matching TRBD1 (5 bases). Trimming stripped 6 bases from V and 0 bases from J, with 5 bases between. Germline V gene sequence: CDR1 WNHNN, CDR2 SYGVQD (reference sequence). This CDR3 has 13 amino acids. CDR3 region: CASRDTNTGELFF. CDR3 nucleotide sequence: TGCGCCAGCAGGGACACGAACACCGGGGAGCTGTTTTTT.

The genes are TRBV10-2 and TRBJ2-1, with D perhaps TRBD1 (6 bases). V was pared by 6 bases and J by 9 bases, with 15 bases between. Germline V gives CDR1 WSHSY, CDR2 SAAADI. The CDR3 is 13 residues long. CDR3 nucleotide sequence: TGCGCCAGCAGCGAAACAGGACAGCTTGAGCAGTTCTTC. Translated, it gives CASSETGQLEQFF.

The CDR3 spells CASSLARQGTNTEAFF. For the CDR3, the DNA is TGCGCCAGCAGCTTGGCCCGACAGGGGACGAACACTGAAGCTTTCTTT. The rearrangement joins TRBV5-1 to TRBJ1-1, with 8 bases matching TRBD1. The CDR3 is 16 amino acids. V was pared by 0 bases and J by 1 base, with 5 bases of the junction left unmatched. The germline CDR1 and CDR2 sequences are SGHRS and YFSETQ. Looking up the rest from reference TRBV5-1 and TRBJ1-1 gives the full variable domain: KAGVTQTPRYLIKTRGQQVTLSCSPISGHRSVSWYQQTPGQGLQFLFEYFSETQRNKGNFPGRFSGRQFSNSRSEMNVSTLELGDSALYLCASSLARQGTNTEAFFGQGTRLTVV.

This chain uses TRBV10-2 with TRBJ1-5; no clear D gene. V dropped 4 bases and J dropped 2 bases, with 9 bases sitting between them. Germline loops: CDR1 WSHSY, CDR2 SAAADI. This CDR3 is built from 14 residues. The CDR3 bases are TGCGCCAGCAGTGGTGCACGGGGCAATCAGCCCCAGCATTTT. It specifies CASSGARGNQPQHF.

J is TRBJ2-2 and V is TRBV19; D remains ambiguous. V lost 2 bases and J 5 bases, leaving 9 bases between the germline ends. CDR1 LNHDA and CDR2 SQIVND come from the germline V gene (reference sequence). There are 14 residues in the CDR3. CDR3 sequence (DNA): TGTGCCAGTAGTATAACTTCCGGAACCGGGGAGCTGTTTTTT. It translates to CASSITSGTGELFF.

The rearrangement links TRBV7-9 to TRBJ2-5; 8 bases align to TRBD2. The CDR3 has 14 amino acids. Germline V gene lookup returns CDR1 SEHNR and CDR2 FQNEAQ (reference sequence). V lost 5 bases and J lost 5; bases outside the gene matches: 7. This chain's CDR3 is CASSLGGAPETQYF. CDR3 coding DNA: TGTGCCAGCAGCCTCGGGGGGGCCCCGGAGACCCAGTACTTC.

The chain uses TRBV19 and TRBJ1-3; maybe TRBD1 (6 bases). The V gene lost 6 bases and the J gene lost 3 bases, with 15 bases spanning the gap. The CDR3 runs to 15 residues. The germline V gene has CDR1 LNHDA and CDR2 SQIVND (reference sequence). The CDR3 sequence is CASSRPGGLGNTIYF. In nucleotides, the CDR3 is TGTGCCAGTAGCCGTCCCGGGGGCCTTGGAAACACCATATATTTT.

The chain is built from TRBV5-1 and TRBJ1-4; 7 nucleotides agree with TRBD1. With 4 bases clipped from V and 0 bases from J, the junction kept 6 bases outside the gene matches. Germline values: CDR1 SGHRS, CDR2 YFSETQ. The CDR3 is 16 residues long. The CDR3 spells CASSVDRDATNEKLFF. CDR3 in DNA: TGCGCCAGCAGCGTAGACAGGGATGCAACTAATGAAAAACTGTTTTTT.

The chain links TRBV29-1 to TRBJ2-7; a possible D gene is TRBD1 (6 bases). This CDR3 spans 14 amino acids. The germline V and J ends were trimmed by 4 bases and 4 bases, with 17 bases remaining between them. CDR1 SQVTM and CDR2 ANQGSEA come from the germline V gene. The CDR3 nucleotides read TGCAGCGTTGGGGGGCAGGGCTCACTTTACGAGCAGTACTTC. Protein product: CSVGGQGSLYEQYF.

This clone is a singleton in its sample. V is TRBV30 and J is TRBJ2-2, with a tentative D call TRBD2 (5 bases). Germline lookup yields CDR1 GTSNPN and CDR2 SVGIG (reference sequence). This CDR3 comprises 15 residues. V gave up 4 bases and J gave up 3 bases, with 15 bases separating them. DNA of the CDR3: TGTGCCTGGAAACTAGGGCAGGAGGACACCGGGGAGCTGTTTTTT. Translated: CAWKLGQEDTGELFF.

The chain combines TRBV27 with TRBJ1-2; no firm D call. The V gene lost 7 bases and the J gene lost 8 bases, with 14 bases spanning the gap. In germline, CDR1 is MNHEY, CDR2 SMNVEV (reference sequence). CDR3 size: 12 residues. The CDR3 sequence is CASKREGGGYTF. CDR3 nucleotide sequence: TGTGCCAGCAAGCGGGAAGGTGGGGGCTACACCTTC.

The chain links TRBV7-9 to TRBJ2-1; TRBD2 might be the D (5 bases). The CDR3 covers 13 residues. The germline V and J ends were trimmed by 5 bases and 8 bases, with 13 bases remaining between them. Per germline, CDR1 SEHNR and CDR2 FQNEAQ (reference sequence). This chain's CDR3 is CASSPGRLYEQFF. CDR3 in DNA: TGTGCCAGCAGCCCGGGAAGGCTCTATGAGCAGTTCTTC.